This TCR beta chain was recovered during a study of shared clonotypes between healthy human individuals. The authors loaded 200 ng DNA, 30,000 to 35,000 T cell genomes, into sorted-subset replicate PCRs. Assay used: immunoSEQ multiplex PCR; TCRdb lists only in-frame clones, some missing. The repertoire holds about 2 million clones, with about 95% as singletons. CD8 cells classed as naive were CD45RO-negative and positively selected for CCR7, excluding terminally differentiated effector memory CD45RA+ cells. The CDR3 sequence is 16 residues long. Losses at the gene ends were 3 bases for V and 3 bases for J; bases not matched to a gene: 6. Germline CDR1 is SNHLY and CDR2 is FYNNEI.

The sample was naive CD8+ T cells sorted from blood. This sequence joins TRBV2 and TRBJ2-3; TRBD2 agrees at 10 bases. This clonotype was obtained from a man aged 18 to 30 in good health. CDR3 bases: TGTGCCAGCAGTGATATAGCGGGGGGATTTACAGATACGCAGTATTTT. Residues: CASSDIAGGFTDTQYF.